This T cell receptor beta chain originates from a study of T cells in Graves' hyperthyroidism and ophthalmopathy. Subjects aged 18 to 65 presented with newly diagnosed hyperthyroidism of less than 2 months' duration. RNA transcripts yielded amplified TCR beta CDR3 regions. First-round RT-PCR of the TCR CDR3 relied on the HTBI primer set. One entry per CDR3 protein, called by TCRdb with MiXCR from the multiplex PCR reads. This table holds 550,000 to 600,000 distinct CDR3 sequences, roughly 17% found once. At least ten counts were recorded for this clonotype. The CDR3 sequence is 16 residues long. The V and J ends lost 0 bases and 3 bases respectively, with 13 bases between them. Germline CDR1 and CDR2: KGHDR and SFDVKD.

The sample comprised blood. This chain joins TRBV24-1 and TRBJ2-5; no reliable D call. This TCR was sampled from a woman younger than 35 with Graves' hyperthyroidism. The CDR3 region has the DNA TGTGCCACCAGTGATTTGGCGAGTACTGGAGAAGAGACCCAGTACTTC. Residues: CATSDLASTGEETQYF.